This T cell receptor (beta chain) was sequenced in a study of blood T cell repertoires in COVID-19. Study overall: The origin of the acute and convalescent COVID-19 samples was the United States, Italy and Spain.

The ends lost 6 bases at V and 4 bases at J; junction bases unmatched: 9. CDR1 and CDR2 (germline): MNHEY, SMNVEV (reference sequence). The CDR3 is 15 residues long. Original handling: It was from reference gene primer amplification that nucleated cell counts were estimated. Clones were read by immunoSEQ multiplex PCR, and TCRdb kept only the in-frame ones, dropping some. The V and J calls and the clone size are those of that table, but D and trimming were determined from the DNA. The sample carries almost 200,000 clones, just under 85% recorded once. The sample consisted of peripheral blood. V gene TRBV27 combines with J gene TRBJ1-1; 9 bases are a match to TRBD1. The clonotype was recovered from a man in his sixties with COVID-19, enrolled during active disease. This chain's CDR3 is CASRGQGDRSTEAFF. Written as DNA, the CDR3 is TGTGCCAGCAGGGGACAGGGAGATAGAAGCACTGAAGCTTTCTTT.